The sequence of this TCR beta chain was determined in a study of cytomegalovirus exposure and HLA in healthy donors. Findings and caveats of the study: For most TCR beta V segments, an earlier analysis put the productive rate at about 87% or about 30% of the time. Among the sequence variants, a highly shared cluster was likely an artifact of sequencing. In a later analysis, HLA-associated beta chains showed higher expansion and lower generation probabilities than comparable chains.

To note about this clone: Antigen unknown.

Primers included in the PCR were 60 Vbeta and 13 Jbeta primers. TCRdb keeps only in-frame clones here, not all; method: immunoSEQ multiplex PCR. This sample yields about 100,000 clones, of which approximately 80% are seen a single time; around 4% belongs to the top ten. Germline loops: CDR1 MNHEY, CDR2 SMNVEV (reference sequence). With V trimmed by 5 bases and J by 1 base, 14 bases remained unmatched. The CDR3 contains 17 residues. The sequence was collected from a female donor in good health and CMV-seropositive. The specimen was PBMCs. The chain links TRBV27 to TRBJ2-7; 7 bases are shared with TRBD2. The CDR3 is CASSPGRSLALSYEQYF. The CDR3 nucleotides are TGTGCCAGCAGTCCCGGGAGGAGTCTAGCGCTTTCCTACGAGCAGTACTTC.